Presented here are 27 T cell receptor beta chains from one specimen sequenced in a study of cytomegalovirus exposure and HLA in healthy donors. With 60 Vbeta and 13 Jbeta primers, the PCR was carried out. Profiled with immunoSEQ multiplex PCR; TCRdb holds only in-frame clones, not every one. In the table there are about 150,000 clones, around 80% of which are singletons. Sequenced input: PBMCs. These receptors all come from a man aged 30 to 39 in good health.

The V gene is TRBV13, the J gene TRBJ2-1; a weak D match, TRBD1 (6 bases). The CDR3 loop spans 14 amino acids. V gave up 1 base and J gave up 10 bases, with 14 bases separating them. Germline CDR1 is PRHDT and CDR2 is FYEKMQ (reference sequence). This CDR3 is CASSLARTTGEQFF. The CDR3 region has the DNA TGTGCCAGCAGCTTAGCTAGGACCACAGGGGAGCAGTTCTTC.

The rearrangement links TRBV11-3 to TRBJ1-2, with no clear D. Germline-derived CDR1 and CDR2 are SGHNT and YENEEA. The CDR3 spans 13 residues. V was shortened by 5 bases and J by 2 bases, with 9 bases between the two germline ends. The CDR3: CASSQAANYGYTF. The CDR3 coding sequence is TGTGCCAGCAGCCAAGCGGCCAACTATGGCTACACCTTC.

This clone was observed a few times. The chain has TRBV7-3 and TRBJ2-7, with 12 nucleotides matching TRBD1. The CDR3 consists of 17 residues. Germline V gene sequence: CDR1 SGHTA, CDR2 FQGTGA. The J segment lost 1 base and the V segment lost 2 bases, leaving 6 bases of the junction unmatched. The CDR3 spells CASSLGTGGVGSYEQYF. DNA for the CDR3: TGTGCCAGCAGCTTAGGGACAGGGGGCGTGGGGTCCTACGAGCAGTACTTC.

J is TRBJ2-5 and V is TRBV18, with D perhaps matching TRBD1 (5 bases). Germline V gene sequence: CDR1 KGHSH, CDR2 LQKENI. The germline V and J ends were trimmed by 3 bases and 4 bases, with 15 bases remaining between them. The CDR3 has 15 residues. CDR3 sequence: CASSPSQGVGETQYF. CDR3 DNA sequence: TGTGCCAGCTCACCTTCGCAGGGCGTGGGAGAGACCCAGTACTTC. Complete variable domain (other parts from reference TRBV18 and TRBJ2-5): NAGVMQNPRHLVRRRGQEARLRCSPMKGHSHVYWYRQLPEEGLKFMVYLQKENIIDESGMPKERFSAEFPKEGPSILRIQQVVRGDSAAYFCASSPSQGVGETQYFGPGTRLLVL.

This clone was observed many times. V is TRBV6-5 and J is TRBJ2-1; weak D call: TRBD2 (6 bases). This CDR3 is built from 10 residues. Trimming shortened V by 8 bases and J by 14 bases, and 13 bases separated the two germline ends. Looked up from germline, CDR1 is MNHEY and CDR2 is SVGAGI. As DNA, the CDR3 is TGTGCCAGCCGCGGGGTCCAGGAGTTCTTC. It specifies CASRGVQEFF.

This chain joins TRBV7-8 and TRBJ2-1, with D possibly being TRBD2 (5 bases). CDR1 and CDR2 (germline): SGHVS, FQNEAQ. Trimming cost V 5 bases and J 10 bases, with 12 bases left between them. The CDR3 has 12 residues. The CDR3 loop is CASSGSPGEQFF. The CDR3 DNA reads as TGTGCCAGCAGCGGGAGCCCGGGGGAGCAGTTCTTC.

The DNA for the CDR3 is TGCGCCAGCAGAGGGACTAGCGGGAGGGCCCCTGAGGAGACCCAGTACTTC. Its protein product is CASRGTSGRAPEETQYF. The rearrangement uses TRBV10-2 and TRBJ2-5; 16 bases line up with TRBD2. Germline V gene lookup returns CDR1 WSHSY and CDR2 SAAADI. The CDR3 runs 17 residues. V was clipped by 6 bases and J by 5 bases; unmatched bases: 9.

V and J are TRBV6-6 and TRBJ1-2; tentatively, D is TRBD1 (5 bases). Germline loops: CDR1 MNHNY, CDR2 SVGAGI (reference sequence). The CDR3 runs to 14 residues. Between the trimmed V and J ends, which lost 0 bases and 5 bases, there was a span of 10 bases. CDR3 sequence (DNA): TGTGCCAGCAGTTACTCGCCAGGGACTTATGGCTACACCTTC. It yields the protein CASSYSPGTYGYTF.

The V call is TRBV18, the J call TRBJ1-1; D is possibly TRBD1 (6 bases). The germline V and J ends were trimmed by 1 base and 8 bases, with 14 bases remaining between them. Germline V CDR1 and CDR2: KGHSH, LQKENI. This CDR3 has 14 amino acids. In nucleotides, the CDR3 is TGTGCCAGCTCACCACGGGGGCAGGGATTGGAAGCTTTCTTT. Its translation is CASSPRGQGLEAFF.

This clone was found once. This chain uses TRBV9 with TRBJ2-3, with 8 bases identical to TRBD2. V shed 2 bases, J shed 0 bases, and the junction held 2 bases outside the gene matches. Germline loops: CDR1 SGDLS, CDR2 YYNGEE. This CDR3 comprises 15 residues. The CDR3 reads CASSVGGASTDTQYF. The CDR3 bases are TGTGCCAGCAGCGTCGGGGGGGCCAGCACAGATACGCAGTATTTT.

This chain links TRBV13 with TRBJ1-2, with a weak D call TRBD1 (6 bases). Germline assignment: CDR1 PRHDT and CDR2 FYEKMQ (reference sequence). The CDR3 covers 15 residues. V lost 0 bases to trimming and J lost 7 bases, with 15 bases between them. In DNA form, the CDR3 reads TGTGCCAGCAGCTTAGGGGCAGGGGTTCGTGGTGGCTACACCTTC. This encodes CASSLGAGVRGGYTF. Full variable domain (outside the CDR3, taken from reference TRBV13 and TRBJ1-2): AAGVIQSPRHLIKEKRETATLKCYPIPRHDTVYWYQQGPGQDPQFLISFYEKMQSDKGSIPDRFSAQQFSDYHSELNMSSLELGDSALYFCASSLGAGVRGGYTFGSGTRLTVV.

CDR3 sequence: CASSLRVGGYEQYF. The CDR3 nucleotides are TGTGCCAGCAGTTTAAGGGTGGGGGGATACGAGCAGTACTTC. The rearrangement links TRBV27 to TRBJ2-7; tentative D call: TRBD2 (6 bases). This CDR3 has 14 residues. V was shortened by 2 bases and J by 4 bases, with 12 bases between the two germline ends. The V gene's germline CDR1 is MNHEY and CDR2 SMNVEV (reference sequence).

To note about this clone: Germline and junction disagree at one end, which may indicate a read error. This chain joins TRBV10-3 and TRBJ2-2; the match to TRBD2 covers 9 bases. In germline, CDR1 is ENHRY, CDR2 SYGVKD. CDR3 size: 15 residues. The DNA of the CDR3 is TGTGCCACCAGTAGCGGGAGCGTGGACACCGGGGAGCTGTTTTTT. Translation: CATSSGSVDTGELFF.

The J gene is TRBJ2-7, the V gene TRBV11-2, with 11 bases aligning to TRBD1. The trim removed 5 bases at V and 2 bases at J, leaving 5 bases unmatched. CDR1 is SGHAT, CDR2 FQNNGV, per germline. CDR3 size: 15 residues. The CDR3 bases are TGTGCCAGCAGCACCCCGGGACAGGGGGCCTACGAGCAGTACTTC. Protein sequence: CASSTPGQGAYEQYF.

This rearrangement joins TRBV6-1 to TRBJ2-3, with D tentatively TRBD1 (5 bases). The germline gives CDR1 MNHNS, CDR2 SASEGT. The CDR3 totals 14 residues. Deletions cut 3 bases from V and 1 base from J, with 8 bases between. The CDR3 loop is CASSEGRGTDTQYF. CDR3 DNA sequence: TGTGCCAGCAGTGAGGGCAGGGGCACAGATACGCAGTATTTT.

The V gene is TRBV13, the J gene TRBJ1-2; D gene ambiguous. The CDR3 is 13 amino acids. V lost 7 bases and J lost 8, with 17 bases in between. Germline V gene lookup returns CDR1 PRHDT and CDR2 FYEKMQ (reference sequence). The CDR3 sequence: CASTPRPTGGYTF. CDR3 in DNA: TGTGCCAGCACCCCTCGACCCACCGGGGGCTACACCTTC.

V gene TRBV27 combines with J gene TRBJ2-3; D is possibly TRBD1 (5 bases). Germline CDR1 is MNHEY and CDR2 is SMNVEV (reference sequence). V dropped 5 bases and J dropped 4 bases, with 13 bases sitting between them. The length of the CDR3 is 14 residues. CDR3 nucleotides: TGTGCCAGCAGTCTTCAGGGTGGTCCAGATACGCAGTATTTT. Translation gives CASSLQGGPDTQYF.

This clone has just a few counts. The chain carries TRBV6-1 and TRBJ2-7, with D possibly being TRBD1 (6 bases). The CDR3 extends over 16 amino acids. V shed 2 bases and J shed 0 bases, with 14 bases lying between them. Germline CDR1 MNHNS, CDR2 SASEGT. The DNA of the CDR3 is TGTGCCAGCAGTGAACGTCCCCAGGGGAGCTCCTACGAGCAGTACTTC. It encodes CASSERPQGSSYEQYF.

The chain links TRBV6-6 to TRBJ2-1, with 13 bases identical to TRBD2. This CDR3 contains 15 residues. Germline CDR1 and CDR2: MNHNY and SVGAGI (reference sequence). V dropped 5 bases and J dropped 6; count of bases not matched to a gene: 4. The CDR3 DNA is TGTGCCAGCAGTCCCGGGACTAGCGGGATCAATGAGCAGTTCTTC. Protein sequence: CASSPGTSGINEQFF.

This clone was picked up a small number of times. With a far larger clone one base away, a read error is the likely cause. The V call is TRBV6-5, the J call TRBJ2-1, with D possibly TRBD2 on 6 matching bases. Germline V gives CDR1 MNHEY, CDR2 SVGAGI. CDR3 length: 10 residues. This CDR3 is CAVGGHEQFF. In DNA form, the CDR3 reads TGTGCAGTCGGAGGGCATGAGCAGTTCTTC.

The genes are TRBV6-5 and TRBJ1-2; 8 positions agree with TRBD1. Trimming cost V 6 bases and J 4 bases; bases outside gene matches: 7. Germline values: CDR1 MNHEY, CDR2 SVGAGI. The CDR3 spans 14 residues. In DNA, the CDR3 is TGTGCCAGCAGCAGGACAGGGCAAGGCTATGGCTACACCTTC. As protein: CASSRTGQGYGYTF.

This chain uses TRBV30 with TRBJ2-5, with D unclear. The CDR3 has 12 amino acids. Per the germline V gene, CDR1 is GTSNPN and CDR2 is SVGIG (reference sequence). The V end lost 4 bases, the J end lost 1 base, and 7 bases lay between the germline ends. The CDR3, as DNA: TGTGCCTGGAATTCCATCCAAGAGACCCAGTACTTC. This sequence encodes CAWNSIQETQYF.

V gene TRBV25-1 combines with J gene TRBJ2-7; possible D gene TRBD1, 5 bases. Germline loops: CDR1 MGHDK, CDR2 SYGVNS. This CDR3 is built from 13 residues. With 2 bases removed from V and 4 bases from J, the gap between germline ends came to 9 bases. CDR3 DNA sequence: TGTGCCAGCAGTGAACTGGACACGTACGAGCAGTACTTC. Translation gives CASSELDTYEQYF.

Here the CDR3 DNA reads TGTGCCTGGACGAGGCGTGGGCTAGCGGGTGGGGATTCCTACAATGAGCAGTTCTTC. Its translation is CAWTRRGLAGGDSYNEQFF. The chain couples TRBV30 to TRBJ2-1, with 8 positions matching TRBD2. Germline trimming cut 4 bases from V and 1 base from J; bases unmatched to any gene: 18. The CDR3 consists of 19 residues. Germline values: CDR1 GTSNPN, CDR2 SVGIG (reference sequence).

The CDR3 reads CASSFRDRGTGELFF. The CDR3 DNA reads TGTGCCAGCAGTTTCAGGGATAGGGGCACCGGGGAGCTGTTTTTT. This sequence joins TRBV28 and TRBJ2-2; TRBD1 is a possible D gene (5 bases). The CDR3 spans 15 residues. Germline lookup yields CDR1 MDHEN and CDR2 SYDVKM. Trimming removed 3 bases from V and 4 bases from J, with 12 bases in between.

This chain uses TRBV14 with TRBJ2-7, with 7 bases lining up with TRBD1. CDR1 is SGHDN and CDR2 is FVKESK in the germline V gene. The CDR3 totals 17 residues. After removal of 4 bases from V and 1 base from J, the junction contained 13 bases not matched to a gene. The CDR3 nucleotides are TGTGCCAGCAGCCCAGAAGCGACAGGGTTTCCGTCCTACGAGCAGTACTTC. Translated: CASSPEATGFPSYEQYF.

The chain is built from TRBV6-4 and TRBJ2-1; TRBD2 matches at 9 bases. The germline V gene has CDR1 MRHNA and CDR2 SNTAGT. Unmatched junction bases numbered 6, after V lost 3 bases and J lost 6 bases. There are 15 residues in the CDR3. The CDR3 reads CASSEVAGEGNEQFF. CDR3 nucleotide sequence: TGTGCCAGCAGTGAAGTAGCGGGAGAGGGCAATGAGCAGTTCTTC.